Reported below is one T cell receptor (beta chain). Its specific antigen is unknown. No base quality values were provided; no much bigger clone lies one nucleotide off. This specimen belongs to a study of blood T cell repertoires in COVID-19 (dated by TCRdb to the early 2020s). As for the study more broadly: Samples from collaborators originated in the United States, Italy and Spain and spanned both the acute and convalescent phases of COVID-19. The material from the prospective study consisted of cDNA or gDNA derived from T cells, B-cell-depleted T cells, or PBMCs. Subjects who had been exposed to COVID-19, were actively infected with it, or had recovered from it provided the deeply sampled blood TCRbeta repertoires that made up the dataset. The repertoires were made available in a free public database intended to serve as a resource for research on the immune response to SARS-CoV-2. Samples came from the ongoing ImmuneRACE study (first 160 participants) plus 1,254 subjects from 6 global collaborators. A de-identified subject ID, COVID-19 status, age in years and sex were almost always included in the sample metadata. Where HLA class I and class II types were available, the types were taken from metadata supplied by the sample provider, not from assay-based typing.

The immunoSEQ Assay, a bias-controlled multiplex PCR, was used to amplify TCRbeta CDR3 regions from genomic DNA. The authors' analysis ran thus. The number of nucleated cells in each sample was estimated from the amplification of reference gene primers within the assay. To quantify the absolute abundance of each unique TCRbeta CDR3 rearrangement, sequence reads were collapsed and filtered. For each sample, productive Simpson clonality was calculated by taking the square root of Simpson's diversity index across productive rearrangements. TCRdb stores this immuneACCESS table with in-frame sequences only. Part of the clones is absent; in the studies checked, under half of the shortfall reflects unresolved V genes, and no reason is known for the rest. D and trimming come from the DNA, and the V and J calls and clone size come from that table. This sample has 60,000 to 70,000 clones in its table, and about 86% of those were observed once. The ten largest clonotypes hold approximately 1.5% of the sample.

Clipping removes 8 bases from V and 3 bases from J, with 3 as the unmatched junction base count. From its cysteine to its phenylalanine, the CDR3 spans 13 amino acids. CDR3 DNA is the only sequence kept; it has 39 bases, read in frame from the first base. CDR1 and CDR2 were assigned from the germline V gene as SQVTM and ANQGSEA. The collaborating institutions used their own protocols to collect whole blood in K2EDTA tubes. Collaborator samples were shipped for TCRbeta analysis as frozen whole blood, isolated PBMCs, or DNA extracted from either sample type. Summary of the overall study and its limitations: The amount of clinical and demographic metadata varied by source and participant and was provided uncurated.

The TCR sequence derives from a woman between 55 and 75 years old with acute or convalescent COVID-19. Sequenced sample: peripheral blood. The chain employs TRBV29-1 and TRBJ2-2; TRBD1 aligns with 10 central bases. The nucleotide sequence reads TGCAGCACGGGACAGGGGTACACCGGGGAGCTGTTTTTT. This translates into CSTGQGYTGELFF.